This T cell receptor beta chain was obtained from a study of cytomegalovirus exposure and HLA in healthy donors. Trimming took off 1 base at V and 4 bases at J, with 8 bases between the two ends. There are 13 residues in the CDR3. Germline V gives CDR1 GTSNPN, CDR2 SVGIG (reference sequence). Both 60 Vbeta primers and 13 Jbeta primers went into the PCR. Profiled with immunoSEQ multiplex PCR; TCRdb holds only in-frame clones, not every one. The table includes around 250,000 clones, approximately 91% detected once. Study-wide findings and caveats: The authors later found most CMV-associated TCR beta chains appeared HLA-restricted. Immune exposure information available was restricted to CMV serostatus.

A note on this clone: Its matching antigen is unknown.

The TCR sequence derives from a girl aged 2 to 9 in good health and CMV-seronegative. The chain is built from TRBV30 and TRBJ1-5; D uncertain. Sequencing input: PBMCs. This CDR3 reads CAWSGEGNQPQHF. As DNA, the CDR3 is TGTGCCTGGAGTGGAGAGGGAAATCAGCCCCAGCATTTT. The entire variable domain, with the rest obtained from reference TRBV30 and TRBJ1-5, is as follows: SQTIHQWPATLVQPVGSPLSLECTVEGTSNPNLYWYRQAAGRGLQLLFYSVGIGQISSEVPQNLSASRPQDRQFILSSKKLLLSDSGFYLCAWSGEGNQPQHFGDGTRLSIL.